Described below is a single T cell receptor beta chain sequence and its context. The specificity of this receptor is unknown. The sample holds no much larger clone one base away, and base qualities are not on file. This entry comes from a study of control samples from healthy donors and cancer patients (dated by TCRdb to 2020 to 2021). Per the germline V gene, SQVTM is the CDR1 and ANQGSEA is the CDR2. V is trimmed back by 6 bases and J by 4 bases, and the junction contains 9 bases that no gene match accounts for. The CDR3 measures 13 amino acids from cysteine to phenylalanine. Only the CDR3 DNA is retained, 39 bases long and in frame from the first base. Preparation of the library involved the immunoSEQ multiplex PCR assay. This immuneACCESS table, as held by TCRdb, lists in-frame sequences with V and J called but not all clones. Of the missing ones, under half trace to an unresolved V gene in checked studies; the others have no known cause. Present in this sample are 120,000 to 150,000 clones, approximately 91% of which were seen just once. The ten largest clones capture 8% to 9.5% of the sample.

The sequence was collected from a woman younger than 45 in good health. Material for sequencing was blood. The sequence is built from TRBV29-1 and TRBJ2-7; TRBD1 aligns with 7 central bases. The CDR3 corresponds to CSVLRDSGYEQYF. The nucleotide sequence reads TGCAGCGTCTTACGGGACAGTGGATACGAGCAGTACTTC.